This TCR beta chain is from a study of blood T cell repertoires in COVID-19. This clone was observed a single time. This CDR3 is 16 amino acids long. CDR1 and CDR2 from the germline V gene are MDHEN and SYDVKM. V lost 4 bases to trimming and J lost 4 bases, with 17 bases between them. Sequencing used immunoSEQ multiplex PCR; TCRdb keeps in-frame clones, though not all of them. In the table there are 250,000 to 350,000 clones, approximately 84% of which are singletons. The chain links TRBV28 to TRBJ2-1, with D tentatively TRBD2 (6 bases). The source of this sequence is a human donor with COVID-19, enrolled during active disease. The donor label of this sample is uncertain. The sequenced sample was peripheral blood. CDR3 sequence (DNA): TGTGCCAGCAGTTCCAACGGCGAGCGGGCTTACAATGAGCAGTTCTTC. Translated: CASSSNGERAYNEQFF.